This is a list of T cell receptor beta chains from one sample in a study of T cell responses to AZD1222 COVID-19 vaccine. Sequencing used immunoSEQ multiplex PCR; TCRdb keeps in-frame clones, though not all of them. The sample includes 150,000 to 250,000 clones, about 93% seen only once; the top ten take about 1%. Sample: peripheral blood, taken 28 days after the second AZD1222 dose. The receptors shown here come from an adult who received the AZD1222 COVID-19 vaccine. Each CDR3 is given with its conserved first and last residue. Each record gives: V gene, clone size, D gene, J gene, CDR3 protein, CDR3 DNA. A D gene is named only where the DNA matches it firmly. Size is stated for part of the rows, as once, few or many counts, or as a class when the clone is expanded.

TRBV7-8	-	TRBD1	TRBJ1-3	CASSLGQGLTSGNTIYF	TGTGCCAGCAGCTTAGGACAGGGGTTGACCTCTGGAAACACCATATATTTT
TRBV5-1	-	TRBD1	TRBJ1-2	CASSFSTGRDYGYTF	TGCGCCAGCAGCTTTTCGACAGGGAGGGACTATGGCTACACCTTC
TRBV4-2	-	-	TRBJ2-7	CASSQATEPPYEQYF	TGTGCCAGCAGCCAAGCAACTGAACCCCCCTACGAGCAGTACTTC
TRBV6-5	-	-	TRBJ2-3	CASSWGPADTQYF	TGTGCCAGCAGCTGGGGACCCGCAGATACGCAGTATTTT
TRBV28	-	-	TRBJ2-7	CASRPVLDPDEQYF	TGTGCCAGCAGACCCGTCCTAGATCCCGACGAGCAGTACTTC
TRBV19	once	TRBD1	TRBJ1-1	CASTHDRGRVPFF	TGTGCCAGTACCCACGACAGGGGGCGCGTTCCTTTCTTT
TRBV7-3	-	-	TRBJ2-1	CASSFGDPTYNEQFF	TGTGCCAGCAGCTTCGGGGACCCCACCTACAATGAGCAGTTCTTC
TRBV2	-	-	TRBJ1-2	CASLRANYGYTF	TGTGCCAGCCTTCGGGCTAACTATGGCTACACCTTC
TRBV18	once	-	TRBJ2-1	CASSPSRDNEQFF	TGTGCCAGCTCACCAAGCCGGGACAATGAGCAGTTCTTC
TRBV20-1	-	-	TRBJ1-6	CSASPANLRDSPLHF	TGCAGTGCTAGTCCGGCAAACCTTAGGGATTCACCCCTCCACTTT
TRBV6-5	-	-	TRBJ1-2	CASSYSRGSGYGYTF	TGTGCCAGCAGTTACTCGAGGGGCAGCGGATATGGCTACACCTTC
TRBV3-1/TRBV3-2	-	-	TRBJ2-1	CASSQARAPEQFF	TGTGCCAGCAGCCAAGCCCGGGCCCCTGAGCAGTTCTTC
TRBV5-1	-	-	TRBJ2-1	CASRAAGPYNEQFF	TGCGCCAGCAGGGCTGCGGGGCCGTACAATGAGCAGTTCTTC